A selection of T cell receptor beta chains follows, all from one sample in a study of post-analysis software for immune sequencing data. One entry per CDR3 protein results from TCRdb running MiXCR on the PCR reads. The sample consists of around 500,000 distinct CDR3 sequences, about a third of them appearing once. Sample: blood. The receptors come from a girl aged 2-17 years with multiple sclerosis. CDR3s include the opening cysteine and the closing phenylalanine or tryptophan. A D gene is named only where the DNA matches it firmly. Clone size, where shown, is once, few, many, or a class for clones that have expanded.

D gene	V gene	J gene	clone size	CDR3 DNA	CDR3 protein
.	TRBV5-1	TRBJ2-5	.	TGCACCAGCAGCTTGCGCGCTAGCACGCTCGTCGGAGAGACCCAGTACTTC	CTSSLRASTLVGETQYF
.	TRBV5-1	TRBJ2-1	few	TGCGCCAGCAGCTTGCGCCGCGGTTACAATGAGCAGTTCTTC	CASSLRRGYNEQFF
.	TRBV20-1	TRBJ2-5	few	TGCAGTGCTAGAGAGCCCAGGGGGGCTGGGGAGACCCAGTACTTC	CSAREPRGAGETQYF
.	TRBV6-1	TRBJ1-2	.	TGTGCCAGCAGTGAAGGTGCAACCTCTCGCTATGGCTACACCTTC	CASSEGATSRYGYTF
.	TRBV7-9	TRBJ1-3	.	TGTGCCAGCAGCTTAGCAATACCGACCTCTGGAAACACCATATATTTT	CASSLAIPTSGNTIYF
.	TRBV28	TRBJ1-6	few	TGTGCCAGCAGTTCGCTAGTTTTCGGGCAGCTAAGCGATTCACCCCTCCACTTT	CASSSLVFGQLSDSPLHF
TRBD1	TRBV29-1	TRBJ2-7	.	TGCAGCGTTGAAGATCTCGGCAGGGGGCCTGGGCACGAGCAGTACTTC	CSVEDLGRGPGHEQYF
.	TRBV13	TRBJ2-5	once	TGCGCCAGCAGCATCCCCGACCAAGAGACCCAGTACTTC	CASSIPDQETQYF
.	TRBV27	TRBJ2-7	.	TGTGCCAGCAGTTTCTCCTGCGAGCAGTACTTC	CASSFSCEQYF
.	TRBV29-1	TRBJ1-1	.	TGCAGCGTTTGGAGCGACGCTGAAGCTTTCTTT	CSVWSDAEAFF
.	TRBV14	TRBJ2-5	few	TGTGCCAGCAGCCAACAGCAAGAGACCCAGTACTTC	CASSQQQETQYF
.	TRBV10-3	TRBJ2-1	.	TGTGCCACTAGGCCAGCTAACAATGAGCAGTTCTTC	CATRPANNEQFF
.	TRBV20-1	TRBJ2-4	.	TGCAGTGCTAGCCCCAGCTCTACACCTAAGGGGGAGCAGTACTTC	CSASPSSTPKGEQYF
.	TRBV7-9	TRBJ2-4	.	TGTGCCAGCAGGCCAGGTGACAAAACCATTCAGTACTTC	CASRPGDKTIQYF
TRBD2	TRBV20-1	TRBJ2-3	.	TGCAGTGAAGGGACTAGCTCCCCGGATACGCAGTATTTT	CSEGTSSPDTQYF
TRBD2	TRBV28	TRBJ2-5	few	TGTGCCATCAAGACTAGCGGGTACCAAGAGACCCAGTACTTC	CAIKTSGYQETQYF
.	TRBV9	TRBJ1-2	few	TGTGCCAGCAGCGTGGGAACCGGGACGACAAGCGGCTACACCTTC	CASSVGTGTTSGYTF
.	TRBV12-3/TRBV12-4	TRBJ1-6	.	TGTGCCAGCAGCCGGAATACACAGTCACCCCTCCACTTT	CASSRNTQSPLHF
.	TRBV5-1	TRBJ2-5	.	TGCGCCAGCAGCTTGGGGGGTGTGACGCTCAACCAAGAGACCCAGTACTTC	CASSLGGVTLNQETQYF
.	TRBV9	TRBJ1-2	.	TGTGCCAGCAGCGTAGATATTTCCAACTATGGCTACACCTTC	CASSVDISNYGYTF
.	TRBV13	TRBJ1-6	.	TGTGCCAGCAGCTTAGGACGACTCTATGTTTCACCCCTCCACTTT	CASSLGRLYVSPLHF
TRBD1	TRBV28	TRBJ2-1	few	TGTGCCAGCAGTTTACCAACAGGGGTAAATGAGCAGTTCTTC	CASSLPTGVNEQFF
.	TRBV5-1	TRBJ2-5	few	TGCGCCAGCAGCGGTGGAGCACCCCAAGAGACCCAGTACTTC	CASSGGAPQETQYF
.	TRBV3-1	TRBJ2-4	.	TGTGCCAGCAGCCTGGACAGAATAGTAAACATTCAGTACTTC	CASSLDRIVNIQYF
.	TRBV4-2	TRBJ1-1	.	TGTGCCAGCAGCCGCCTAAGACAGCACCCCGAAGCTTTCTTT	CASSRLRQHPEAFF
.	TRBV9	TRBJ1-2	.	TGTGCCAGCAGCGTAGCTCCTAACCAGGAGAGTTATGGCTACACCTTC	CASSVAPNQESYGYTF
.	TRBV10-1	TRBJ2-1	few	TGCGCCAGCGGCGGGACCGTATACAATGAGCAGTTCTTC	CASGGTVYNEQFF
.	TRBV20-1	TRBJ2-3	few	TGCAGTGCTAGAGTGGCGGGCGATACGCAGTATTTT	CSARVAGDTQYF
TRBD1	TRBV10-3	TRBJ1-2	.	TGTGCCATCAGTGAACGAGACAGGGAGGGCTCTGGCTACACCTTC	CAISERDREGSGYTF
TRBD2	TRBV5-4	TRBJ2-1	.	TGTGCCAGCAGCTTGGCCTTGAGCGGGGGGGCCAATGAGCAGTTCTTC	CASSLALSGGANEQFF
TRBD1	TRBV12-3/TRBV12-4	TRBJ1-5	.	TGTGCCAGCAGTTCGGAAATGGGGACAGACAGCAATCAGCCCCAGCATTTT	CASSSEMGTDSNQPQHF
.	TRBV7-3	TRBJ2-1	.	TGTGCCAGCAGCTTAGGCAGGGTGGGCAATGAGCAGTTCTTC	CASSLGRVGNEQFF
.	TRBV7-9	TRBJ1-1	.	TGTGCCAGCAGCTTAATCCTACAGCGAGCTTTCTTT	CASSLILQRAFF
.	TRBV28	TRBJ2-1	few	TGTGCCAGCAGCTGGGGGGGCGTAATCAATGAGCAGTTCTTC	CASSWGGVINEQFF
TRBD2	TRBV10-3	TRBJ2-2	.	TGTGCCATCAGAGCGGGGGGGACGAACGCCGGGGAGCTGTTTTTT	CAIRAGGTNAGELFF
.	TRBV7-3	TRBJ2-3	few	TGTGCCAGCAGCTTACTGGGGGCAGATACGCAGTATTTT	CASSLLGADTQYF
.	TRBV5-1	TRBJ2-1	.	TGCGCCAGCAGCTTGGGTTCCGGGGGAAGCTCCTACAATGAGCAGTTCTTC	CASSLGSGGSSYNEQFF
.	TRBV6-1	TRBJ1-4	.	TGTGCCAGCAGTGGGATGTCACAGGGCCCAAAGGAAAAACTGTTTTTT	CASSGMSQGPKEKLFF
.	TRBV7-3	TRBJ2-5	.	TGTGCCAGCAGCTTATTAGCTAGCGAGTACCAAGAGACCCAGTACTTC	CASSLLASEYQETQYF
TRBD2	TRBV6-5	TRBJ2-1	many	TGTGCCAGCAGGGAGACTAGCGGGGTGGAGTTCTTC	CASRETSGVEFF
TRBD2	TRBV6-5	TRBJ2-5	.	TGTGCCAGCAGTAAAATAACTAGCGGGGCTAAAGAGACCCAGTACTTC	CASSKITSGAKETQYF
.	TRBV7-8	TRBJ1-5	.	TGTGCCAGCAGCTTAGTGGGGGCTAGGAGCAATCAGCCCCAGCATTTT	CASSLVGARSNQPQHF
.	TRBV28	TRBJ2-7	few	TGTGCCAGCGGGGACGGGAGAGAGAACGAGCAGTACTTC	CASGDGRENEQYF
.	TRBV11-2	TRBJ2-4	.	TGTGCCAGCAGCCAAACCCCCCCGGTTCAGTACTTC	CASSQTPPVQYF
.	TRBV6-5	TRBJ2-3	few	TGTGCCAGCAGTTATAACCAGGGAGGCACACACGGTACGCAGTATTTT	CASSYNQGGTHGTQYF
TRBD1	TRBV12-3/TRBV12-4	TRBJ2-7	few	TGTGCCAGCAGTCGGGACAGTTTCTACGAGCAGTACTTC	CASSRDSFYEQYF
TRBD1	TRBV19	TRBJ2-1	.	TGTGCCAGTGACGGCGGAAGACAGGGTGGGAATGAGCAGTTCTTC	CASDGGRQGGNEQFF